Below, 5 T cell receptor beta chains from the same sample are listed, as sequenced in a study of T cell repertoires in cytomegalovirus infection. MiXCR, run by TCRdb on the reads, gives a single entry per CDR3 protein. The repertoire holds fewer than 200,000 distinct CDR3 sequences, roughly an eighth seen once, with 25% to 30% in the top ten. Sequences were obtained from PBMCs. Receptor source: a human donor in good health (CMV status not recorded). Some clones in this sample may be carry-over from other donors' samples.

This clonotype was counted a few times. The chain uses TRBV29-1 and TRBJ1-1; 7 bases align to TRBD1. Germline V gene data show CDR1 as SQVTM and CDR2 as ANQGSEA. J was trimmed by 7 bases and V by 6 bases; bases with no gene match: 5. The CDR3 length is 11 residues. The CDR3 sequence is CSVGTDSEAFF. CDR3 in DNA: TGCAGCGTGGGGACAGATAGTGAAGCTTTCTTT.

In this sample, this clonotype turned up a few times. This chain uses TRBV10-3 with TRBJ2-2; D remains unclear. Germline V lookup: CDR1 ENHRY, CDR2 SYGVKD. With 8 bases removed from V and 0 bases from J, the gap between germline ends came to 7 bases. CDR3 length equals 13 residues. The CDR3 nucleotides read TGTGCCATCGGGAATGCGAACACCGGGGAGCTGTTTTTT. Amino acid sequence: CAIGNANTGELFF.

Only a few counts were recorded for this clonotype. The V call is TRBV20-1, the J call TRBJ2-1, with D possibly being TRBD1 (6 bases). Germline CDR1 and CDR2: DFQATT and SNEGSKA (reference sequence). Trimming stripped 7 bases from V and 10 bases from J, with 17 bases between. The length of the CDR3 is 12 residues. DNA for the CDR3: TGCAGTGGGGAGAGGGGGAATCGAGAGCAGTTCTTC. Its translation is CSGERGNREQFF.

Only a few counts were recorded for this clonotype. Germline is not matched at one junction end, which may reflect a read error. J is TRBJ1-4 and V is TRBV11-2; a weak D match, TRBD1 (5 bases). Per the germline V gene, CDR1 is SGHAT and CDR2 is FQNNGV. There are 14 residues in the CDR3. The CDR3 sequence is CASSLDVIGTSPIF. CDR3 sequence (DNA): TGTGCCAGCAGCTTAGACGTGATTGGGACTTCTCCCATTTTT.

In its sample, this clonotype was seen many times. The rearrangement joins TRBV29-1 to TRBJ1-3; TRBD1 is a possible D gene (6 bases). The CDR3 is 13 residues long. Per the germline V gene, CDR1 is SQVTM and CDR2 is ANQGSEA. The CDR3 reads CATGGTIGNTIYF. CDR3 nucleotide sequence: TGCGCAACGGGGGGCACGATTGGAAACACCATATATTTT.